This is a list of T cell receptor beta chains from one sample in a study of T cells in Graves' hyperthyroidism and ophthalmopathy. TCRdb passed the multiplex PCR reads through MiXCR, listing each CDR3 protein once. Counted here are about 360,000 distinct CDR3 sequences, approximately 25% occurring once; the ten biggest clones make up roughly 80%. The sequenced sample was blood. Receptor source: a man over 45 with Graves' hyperthyroidism. Each CDR3 is given without its conserved first and last residue. Each record gives: clone size, D gene, V gene, J gene, CDR3 protein. The D gene is left open where the match is weak. Some rows mark clone size as missing; the rest say once, few, many or name a class of expanded clone.

many,TRBD1,TRBV2,TRBJ2-2,ASGSGGTGELF
many,TRBD1,TRBV2,TRBJ2-5,ASSLGGRRETQY
.,.,TRBV2,TRBJ1-6,ASSEAPPASSYNSPLH
.,.,TRBV10-3,TRBJ2-1,AISDSPWSSYNEQF
.,.,TRBV10-3,TRBJ2-3,AGRGTHSDTQY
few,.,TRBV15,TRBJ2-1,ATSPAENEQF
few,.,TRBV11-2,TRBJ2-5,ASSGGFLGPDTLQETQY
.,.,TRBV5-1,TRBJ2-4,ASSLDGASKNIQY
.,TRBD1,TRBV11-1,TRBJ2-2,ASSTRPGQGARANTGELF
many,.,TRBV11-2,TRBJ2-3,ASSLRTRGRSTDTQY
.,TRBD2,TRBV6-1,TRBJ2-1,ASGGTSGYNEQF
few,.,TRBV10-3,TRBJ2-7,AIRIGRDSYEQY
few,TRBD1,TRBV5-1,TRBJ2-3,ASSLEGGAVDTQY
few,.,TRBV6-5,TRBJ2-4,ASSYDRLAKNIQY
few,.,TRBV18,TRBJ2-7,ASSSRDPGRYEQY
.,TRBD2,TRBV30,TRBJ2-1,AWSKPSGLLYNEQF
.,.,TRBV30,TRBJ2-2,ARQGGHNTGELF
.,TRBD1,TRBV12-3/TRBV12-4,TRBJ1-5,ASSQTGGGNQPQH
many,TRBD1,TRBV24-1,TRBJ2-2,ATSEGRGLPGELF
.,TRBD1,TRBV5-1,TRBJ2-3,ASSLSTRGRGTDTQY
.,.,TRBV14,TRBJ2-5,ASSQDGWETQY
.,.,TRBV6-1,TRBJ2-6,ASSFTGGAGANVLT
few,.,TRBV7-3,TRBJ2-1,ASSLEPRYNEQF
many,.,TRBV19,TRBJ2-3,ASRKVGPTSTDTQY
.,TRBD2,TRBV12-3/TRBV12-4,TRBJ2-1,ASRGLAAYNEQF
few,.,TRBV14,TRBJ2-3,ASSQLRPDTQY
.,.,TRBV19,TRBJ1-2,ASSRFGYT
many,TRBD1,TRBV20-1,TRBJ2-1,SAYRLDRENNEQF
few,.,TRBV20-1,TRBJ1-3,SAQAGGSGNTIY
.,.,TRBV29-1,TRBJ1-1,SVEEWGAGAEAF
few,TRBD2,TRBV24-1,TRBJ2-1,ATSDANPGTRFSEQF
.,TRBD2,TRBV6-1,TRBJ2-3,ASILGTSGASGTQY
few,.,TRBV19,TRBJ1-3,ASSIETPDLSGNTIY
few,.,TRBV9,TRBJ1-3,ASSGLGTTSGNTIY
.,TRBD1,TRBV9,TRBJ1-1,ASSSNSGTGDTEAF
few,.,TRBV5-1,TRBJ2-2,ASSLALGGTGELF
.,.,TRBV18,TRBJ1-5,ASQRDTLSNQPQH
.,TRBD1,TRBV5-1,TRBJ1-1,ASSLEGGPAEAF
many,.,TRBV7-2,TRBJ1-3,ASSAQISGNTIY
many,TRBD2,TRBV6-6,TRBJ2-1,ASSYSVLAGDRIEQF
few,.,TRBV20-1,TRBJ2-5,SAQGIGGAETQY
.,TRBD2,TRBV5-1,TRBJ2-1,ASSPGLAVPYNEQF
many,.,TRBV29-1,TRBJ2-7,SVGRDVGPYEQY
.,TRBD2,TRBV7-6,TRBJ2-5,ASSLEGTSGRAVGTQY
few,.,TRBV2,TRBJ2-1,ASADSEQF
.,.,TRBV25-1,TRBJ2-1,ATTDYNEQF